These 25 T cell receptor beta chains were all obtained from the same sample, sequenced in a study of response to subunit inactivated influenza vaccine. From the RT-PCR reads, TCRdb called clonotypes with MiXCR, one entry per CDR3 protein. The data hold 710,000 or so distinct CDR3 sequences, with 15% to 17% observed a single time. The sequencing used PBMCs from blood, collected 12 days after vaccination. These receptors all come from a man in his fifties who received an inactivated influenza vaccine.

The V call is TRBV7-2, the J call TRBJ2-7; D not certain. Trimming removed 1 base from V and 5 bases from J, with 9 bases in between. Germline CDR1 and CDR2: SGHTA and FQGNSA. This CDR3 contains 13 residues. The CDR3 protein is CASSLVLVHEQYF. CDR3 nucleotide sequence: TGTGCCAGCAGCTTAGTACTGGTCCACGAGCAGTACTTC. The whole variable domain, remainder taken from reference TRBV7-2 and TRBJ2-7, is GAGVSQSPSNKVTEKGKDVELRCDPISGHTALYWYRQSLGQGLEFLIYFQGNSAPDKSGLPSDRFSAERTGGSVSTLTIQRTQQEDSAVYLCASSLVLVHEQYFGPGTRLTVT.

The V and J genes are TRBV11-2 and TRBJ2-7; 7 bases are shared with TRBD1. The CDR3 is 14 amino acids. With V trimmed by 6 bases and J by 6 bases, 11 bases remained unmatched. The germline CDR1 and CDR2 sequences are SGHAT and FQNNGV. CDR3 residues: CASRGGTGDREQYF. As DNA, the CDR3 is TGTGCCAGCAGAGGGGGAACAGGGGATCGCGAGCAGTACTTC.

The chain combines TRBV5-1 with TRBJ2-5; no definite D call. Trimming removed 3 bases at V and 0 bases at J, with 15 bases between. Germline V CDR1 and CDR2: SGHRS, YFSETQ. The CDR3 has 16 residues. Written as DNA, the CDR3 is TGCGCCAGCAGCTGGCAAGGCAATGAGTACCAAGAGACCCAGTACTTC. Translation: CASSWQGNEYQETQYF.

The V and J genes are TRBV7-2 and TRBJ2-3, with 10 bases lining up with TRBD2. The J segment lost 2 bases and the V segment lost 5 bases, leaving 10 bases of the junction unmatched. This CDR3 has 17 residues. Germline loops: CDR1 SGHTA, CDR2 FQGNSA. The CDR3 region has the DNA TGTGCCAGCAGCCAAAGCGGGAGGGTCGGTTTCACAGATACGCAGTATTTT. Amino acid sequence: CASSQSGRVGFTDTQYF.

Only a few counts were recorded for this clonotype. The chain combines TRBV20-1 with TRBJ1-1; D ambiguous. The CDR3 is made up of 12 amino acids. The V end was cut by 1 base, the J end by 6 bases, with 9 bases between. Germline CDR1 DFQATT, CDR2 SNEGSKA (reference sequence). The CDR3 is CSARGGRPEAFF. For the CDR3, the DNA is TGCAGTGCTAGAGGAGGGCGACCTGAAGCTTTCTTT.

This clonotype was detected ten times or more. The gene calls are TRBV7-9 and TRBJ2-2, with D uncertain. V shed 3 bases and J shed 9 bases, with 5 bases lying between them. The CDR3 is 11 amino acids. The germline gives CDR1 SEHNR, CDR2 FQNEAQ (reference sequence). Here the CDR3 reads CASSFSRELFF. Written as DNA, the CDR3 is TGTGCCAGCAGCTTTTCTCGGGAGCTGTTTTTT.

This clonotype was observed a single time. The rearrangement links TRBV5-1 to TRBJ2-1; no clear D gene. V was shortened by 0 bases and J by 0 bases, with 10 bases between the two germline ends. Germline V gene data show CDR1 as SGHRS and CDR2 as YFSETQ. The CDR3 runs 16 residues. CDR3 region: CASSLERETSYNEQFF. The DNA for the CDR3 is TGCGCCAGCAGCTTGGAAAGGGAAACCTCCTACAATGAGCAGTTCTTC.

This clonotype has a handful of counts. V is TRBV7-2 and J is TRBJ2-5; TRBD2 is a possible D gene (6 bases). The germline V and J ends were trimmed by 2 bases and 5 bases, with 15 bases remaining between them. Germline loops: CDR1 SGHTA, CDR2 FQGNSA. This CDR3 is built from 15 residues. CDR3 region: CASSLLVAAPETQYF. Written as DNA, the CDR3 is TGTGCCAGCAGCTTACTAGTAGCGGCACCCGAGACCCAGTACTTC. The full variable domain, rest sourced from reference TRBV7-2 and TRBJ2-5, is GAGVSQSPSNKVTEKGKDVELRCDPISGHTALYWYRQSLGQGLEFLIYFQGNSAPDKSGLPSDRFSAERTGGSVSTLTIQRTQQEDSAVYLCASSLLVAAPETQYFGPGTRLLVL.

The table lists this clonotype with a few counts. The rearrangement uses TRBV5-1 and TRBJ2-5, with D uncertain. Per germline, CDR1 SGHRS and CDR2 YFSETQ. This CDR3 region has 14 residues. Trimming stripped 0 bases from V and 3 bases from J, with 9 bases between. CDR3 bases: TGCGCCAGCAGCTTGGCGTCAGCCGAAGAGACCCAGTACTTC. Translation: CASSLASAEETQYF.

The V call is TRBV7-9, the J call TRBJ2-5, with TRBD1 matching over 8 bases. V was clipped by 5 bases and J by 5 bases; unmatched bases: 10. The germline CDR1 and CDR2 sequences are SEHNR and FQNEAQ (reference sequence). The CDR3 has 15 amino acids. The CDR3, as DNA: TGTGCCAGCAGCCCGAGGGACAGGATGGGTGAGACCCAGTACTTC. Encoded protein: CASSPRDRMGETQYF. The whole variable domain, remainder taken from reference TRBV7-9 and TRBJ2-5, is DTGVSQNPRHKITKRGQNVTFRCDPISEHNRLYWYRQTLGQGPEFLTYFQNEAQLEKSRLLSDRFSAERPKGSFSTLEIQRTEQGDSAMYLCASSPRDRMGETQYFGPGTRLLVL.

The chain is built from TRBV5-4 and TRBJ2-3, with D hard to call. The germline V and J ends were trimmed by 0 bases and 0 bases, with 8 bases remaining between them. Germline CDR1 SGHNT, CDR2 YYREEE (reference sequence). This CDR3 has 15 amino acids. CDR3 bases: TGTGCCAGCAGCTTGGGCCCGACGAGCACAGATACGCAGTATTTT. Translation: CASSLGPTSTDTQYF.

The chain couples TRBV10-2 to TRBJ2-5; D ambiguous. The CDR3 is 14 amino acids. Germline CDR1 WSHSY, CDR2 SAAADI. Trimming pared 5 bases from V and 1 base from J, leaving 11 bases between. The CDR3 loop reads CASSPASLQETQYF. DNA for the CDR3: TGCGCCAGCAGTCCTGCGAGCCTCCAAGAGACCCAGTACTTC.

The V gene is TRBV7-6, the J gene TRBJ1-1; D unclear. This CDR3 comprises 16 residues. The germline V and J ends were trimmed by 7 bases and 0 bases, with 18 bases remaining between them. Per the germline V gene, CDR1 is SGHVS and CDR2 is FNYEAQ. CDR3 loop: CASTRSAGTMNTEAFF. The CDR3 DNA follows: TGTGCCAGCACCCGTTCGGCAGGAACCATGAACACTGAAGCTTTCTTT.

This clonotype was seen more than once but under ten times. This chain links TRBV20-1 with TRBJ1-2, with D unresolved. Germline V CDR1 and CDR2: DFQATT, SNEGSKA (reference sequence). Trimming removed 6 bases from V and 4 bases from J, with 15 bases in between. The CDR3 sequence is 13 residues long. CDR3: CSATPGPSYGYTF. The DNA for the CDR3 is TGCAGTGCAACCCCCGGCCCTAGCTATGGCTACACCTTC.

Written as DNA, the CDR3 is TGCGCCAGCAGCCAGAACCGGGACAGGGTTTACAATGAGCAGTTCTTC. Amino acid sequence: CASSQNRDRVYNEQFF. This sequence joins TRBV4-3 and TRBJ2-1; the match to TRBD1 covers 9 bases. The CDR3 extends over 16 amino acids. Trimming took 3 bases from V and 4 from J; bases not matched to a gene: 7. Per the germline V gene, CDR1 is LGHNA and CDR2 is YSLEER.

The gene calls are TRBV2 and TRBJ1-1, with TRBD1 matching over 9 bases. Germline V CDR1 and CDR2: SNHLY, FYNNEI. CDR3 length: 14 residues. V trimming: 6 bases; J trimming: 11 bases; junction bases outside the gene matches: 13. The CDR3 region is CASRATGTGFGAFF. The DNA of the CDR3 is TGTGCCAGCAGGGCCACCGGGACAGGGTTCGGGGCTTTCTTT. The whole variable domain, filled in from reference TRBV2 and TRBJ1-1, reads EPEVTQTPSHQVTQMGQEVILRCVPISNHLYFYWYRQILGQKVEFLVSFYNNEISEKSEIFDDQFSVERPDGSNFTLKIRSTKLEDSAMYFCASRATGTGFGAFFGQGTRLTVV.

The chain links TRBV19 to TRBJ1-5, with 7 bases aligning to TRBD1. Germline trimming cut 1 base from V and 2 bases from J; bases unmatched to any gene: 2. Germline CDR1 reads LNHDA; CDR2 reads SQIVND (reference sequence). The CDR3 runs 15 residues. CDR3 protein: CASSIGTGGNQPQHF. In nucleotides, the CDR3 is TGTGCCAGTAGTATAGGGACAGGAGGCAATCAGCCCCAGCATTTT.

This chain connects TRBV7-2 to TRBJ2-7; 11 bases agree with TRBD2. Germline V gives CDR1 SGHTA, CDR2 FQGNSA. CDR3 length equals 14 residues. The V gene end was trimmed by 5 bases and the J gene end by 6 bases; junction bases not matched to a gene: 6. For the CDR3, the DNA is TGTGCCAGCAGCGTACTAGCGGGAGCGCGCGAGCAGTACTTC. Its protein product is CASSVLAGAREQYF.

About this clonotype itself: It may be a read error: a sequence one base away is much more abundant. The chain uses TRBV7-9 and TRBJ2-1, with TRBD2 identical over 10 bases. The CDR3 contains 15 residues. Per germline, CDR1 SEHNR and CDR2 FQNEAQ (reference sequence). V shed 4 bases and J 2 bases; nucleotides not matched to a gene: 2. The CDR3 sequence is CASSYLAGAYNEQFF. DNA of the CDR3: TGTGCCAGCAGCTATCTAGCGGGGGCCTACAATGAGCAGTTCTTC.

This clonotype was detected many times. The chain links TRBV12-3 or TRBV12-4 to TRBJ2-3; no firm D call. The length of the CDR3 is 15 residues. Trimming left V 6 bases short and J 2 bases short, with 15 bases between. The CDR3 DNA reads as TGTGCCAGCAGCTACGGTTGGGGTTCCACAGATACGCAGTATTTT. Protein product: CASSYGWGSTDTQYF.

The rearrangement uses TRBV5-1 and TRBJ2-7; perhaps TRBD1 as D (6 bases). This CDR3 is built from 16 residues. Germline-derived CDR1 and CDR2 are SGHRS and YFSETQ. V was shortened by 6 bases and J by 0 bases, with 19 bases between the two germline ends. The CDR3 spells CASKQGPVLSSYEQYF. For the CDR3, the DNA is TGCGCCAGCAAGCAGGGGCCAGTTTTGAGCTCCTACGAGCAGTACTTC.

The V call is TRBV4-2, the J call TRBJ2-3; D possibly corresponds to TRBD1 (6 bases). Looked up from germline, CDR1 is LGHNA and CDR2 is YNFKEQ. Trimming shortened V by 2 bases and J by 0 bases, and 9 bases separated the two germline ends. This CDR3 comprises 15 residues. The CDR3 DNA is TGTGCCAGCAGCCAATCGGGACAAAGCACAGATACGCAGTATTTT. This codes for CASSQSGQSTDTQYF.

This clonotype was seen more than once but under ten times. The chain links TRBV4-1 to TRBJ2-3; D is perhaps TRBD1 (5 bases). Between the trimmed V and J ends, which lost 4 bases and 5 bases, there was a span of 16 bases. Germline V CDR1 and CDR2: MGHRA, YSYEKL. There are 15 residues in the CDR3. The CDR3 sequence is CASSLDGRVLDTQYF. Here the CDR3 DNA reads TGCGCCAGCAGCCTCGATGGCAGGGTTTTAGATACGCAGTATTTT.

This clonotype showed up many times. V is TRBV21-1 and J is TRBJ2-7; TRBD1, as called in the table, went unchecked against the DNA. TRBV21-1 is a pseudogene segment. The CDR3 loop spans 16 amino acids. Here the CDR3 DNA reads TGTGCCAGCAGCAAAAAGGGGGCCCTTGTATCCTACGAGCAGTACTTC. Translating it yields CASSKKGALVSYEQYF.

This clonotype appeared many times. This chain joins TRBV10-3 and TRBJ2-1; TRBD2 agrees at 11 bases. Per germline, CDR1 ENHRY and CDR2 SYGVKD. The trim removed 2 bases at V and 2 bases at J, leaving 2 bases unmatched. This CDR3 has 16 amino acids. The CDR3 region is CAISEVTSGTYNEQFF. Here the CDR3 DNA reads TGTGCCATCAGTGAGGTGACTAGCGGGACCTACAATGAGCAGTTCTTC.